This passage covers 17 T cell receptor beta chains from one sample sequenced in a study of T cell changes during pregnancy in multiple sclerosis. TCRdb's copy holds only in-frame clones and misses some; the assay was immunoSEQ multiplex PCR. The table includes approximately 99,000 clones, roughly 92% detected once. The material sequenced was peripheral blood, taken after pregnancy. Receptors were obtained from a female donor with multiple sclerosis, enrolled in a pregnancy study.

This clone was seen only a few times. The chain links TRBV10-3 to TRBJ1-1; no definite D call. The CDR3 is made up of 13 amino acids. The germline V gene encodes CDR1 ENHRY and CDR2 SYGVKD. The V end was cut by 5 bases, the J end by 0 bases, with 7 bases between. CDR3 coding DNA: TGTGCCATCAGTTCCCCCATGAACACTGAAGCTTTCTTT. Protein sequence: CAISSPMNTEAFF.

V usage is TRBV19 and J usage is TRBJ2-1; 8 bases fit TRBD1. Germline V gene data show CDR1 as LNHDA and CDR2 as SQIVND (reference sequence). CDR3 length: 15 residues. V lost 5 bases to trimming and J lost 3 bases; unmatched junction nucleotides: 6. CDR3 region: CASSPTGGGYNEQFF. CDR3 coding DNA: TGTGCCAGTAGTCCTACAGGGGGTGGCTACAATGAGCAGTTCTTC.

This chain joins TRBV6-1 and TRBJ2-7; D remains ambiguous. Germline CDR1 is MNHNS and CDR2 is SASEGT. The CDR3 extends over 13 amino acids. Trimming took 3 bases from V and 6 from J, leaving 12 bases between them. CDR3 loop: CASSDLIGFEQYF. The CDR3 DNA is TGTGCCAGCAGTGATCTAATCGGGTTCGAGCAGTACTTC.

This clone was seen a single time. J is TRBJ2-3 and V is TRBV19; TRBD2 aligns across 8 bases. The length of the CDR3 is 14 residues. CDR1 and CDR2 from the germline V gene are LNHDA and SQIVND (reference sequence). V lost 9 bases to trimming and J lost 0 bases; unmatched junction nucleotides: 5. This CDR3 reads CASSSSGSTDTQYF. The CDR3, as DNA: TGTGCCAGCTCATCTAGCGGGAGCACAGATACGCAGTATTTT.

The V call is TRBV29-1, the J call TRBJ1-3, with D possibly TRBD1 on 5 matching bases. Germline CDR1 and CDR2: SQVTM and ANQGSEA. The CDR3 sequence is 16 residues long. With 7 bases removed from V and 0 bases from J, the gap between germline ends came to 19 bases. The CDR3: CSARINRRHSGNTIYF. Written as DNA, the CDR3 is TGCAGCGCTCGCATTAACAGGAGACACTCTGGAAACACCATATATTTT.

This clone showed up just a few times. V gene TRBV28 combines with J gene TRBJ1-3; D not resolved. V dropped 8 bases and J dropped 5 bases, with 10 bases sitting between them. This CDR3 has 12 residues. CDR1 is MDHEN, CDR2 SYDVKM, per germline. CDR3 DNA sequence: TGTGCCAGCCGAAACAGTCGAAACACCATATATTTT. Translating gives CASRNSRNTIYF. Full variable domain (rest looked up from reference TRBV28 and TRBJ1-3): DVKVTQSSRYLVKRTGEKVFLECVQDMDHENMFWYRQDPGLGLRLIYFSYDVKMKEKGDIPEGYSVSREKKERFSLILESASTNQTSMYLCASRNSRNTIYFGEGSWLTVV.

The chain carries TRBV5-3 and TRBJ2-4; 7 bases agree with TRBD1. TRBV5-3 carries the ORF label, with uncertain function. Trimming took 7 bases from V and 0 from J; bases not matched to a gene: 7. There are 15 residues in the CDR3. The CDR3 coding sequence is TGTGCCAGACGAACAGGGGCCCTAGCCAAAAACATTCAGTACTTC. Its protein is CARRTGALAKNIQYF.

This chain links TRBV5-1 with TRBJ1-1; D is uncertain. Germline V lookup: CDR1 SGHRS, CDR2 YFSETQ. V shed 7 bases and J shed 5 bases, with 12 bases lying between them. The CDR3 sequence is 12 residues long. The chain's CDR3 is CASGRSSTEAFF. The CDR3 nucleotides read TGCGCCAGCGGGAGGTCCTCTACTGAAGCTTTCTTT.

The rearrangement links TRBV28 to TRBJ1-4; D gene unclear. V dropped 1 base and J dropped 5 bases, with 14 bases sitting between them. The CDR3 is made up of 16 amino acids. Germline V gives CDR1 MDHEN, CDR2 SYDVKM. CDR3 nucleotide sequence: TGTGCCAGCAGTTTATACGCCCCGGGAGGAAATGAAAAACTGTTTTTT. Encoded protein: CASSLYAPGGNEKLFF.

The V and J genes are TRBV7-8 and TRBJ2-5, with TRBD2 matching over 11 bases. The J segment lost 4 bases and the V segment lost 1 base, leaving 5 bases of the junction unmatched. The CDR3 runs to 16 residues. Germline V CDR1 and CDR2: SGHVS, FQNEAQ. CDR3 amino acids: CASSLERLAGLETQYF. As DNA, the CDR3 is TGTGCCAGCAGCTTAGAGCGACTAGCGGGACTAGAGACCCAGTACTTC. Using reference TRBV7-8 and TRBJ2-5 for the parts outside the CDR3, the full variable domain is GAGVSQSPRYKVAKRGQDVALRCDPISGHVSLFWYQQALGQGPEFLTYFQNEAQLDKSGLPSDRFFAERPEGSVSTLKIQRTQQEDSAVYLCASSLERLAGLETQYFGPGTRLLVL.

The chain couples TRBV6-5 to TRBJ1-1; D is undetermined. Looked up from germline, CDR1 is MNHEY and CDR2 is SVGAGI. The V end lost 5 bases, the J end lost 2 bases, and 12 bases lay between the germline ends. The CDR3 consists of 14 residues. CDR3 residues: CASSADAGNTEAFF. CDR3 coding DNA: TGTGCCAGCAGTGCGGACGCGGGAAACACTGAAGCTTTCTTT.

The genes are TRBV5-4 and TRBJ2-1, with 8 bases matching TRBD2. Germline lookup yields CDR1 SGHNT and CDR2 YYREEE (reference sequence). The CDR3 is 17 amino acids. The V and J ends lost 0 bases and 5 bases, in that order; junction bases with no gene match: 10. In DNA form, the CDR3 reads TGTGCCAGCAGCTTGGAATCGTTTAGGCGGGAGGACAATGAGCAGTTCTTC. Encoded protein: CASSLESFRREDNEQFF.

The genes are TRBV27 and TRBJ1-5, with D uncertain. The V gene's germline CDR1 is MNHEY and CDR2 SMNVEV (reference sequence). The CDR3 totals 13 residues. Between the trimmed V and J ends, which lost 4 bases and 4 bases, there was a span of 8 bases. DNA of the CDR3: TGTGCCAGCAGTTGGCGAGGGAATCAGCCCCAGCATTTT. Its translation: CASSWRGNQPQHF.

This chain joins TRBV27 and TRBJ1-2; D perhaps matches TRBD1 (6 bases). In germline, CDR1 is MNHEY, CDR2 SMNVEV (reference sequence). V shed 9 bases and J shed 1 base, with 15 bases lying between them. There are 14 residues in the CDR3. The CDR3 bases are TGTGCCAGTCAACAGGGTGGTGGTAACTATGGCTACACCTTC. This gives the protein CASQQGGGNYGYTF.

The chain couples TRBV27 to TRBJ2-1; 8 positions match TRBD2. Germline trimming cut 5 bases from V and 7 bases from J; bases unmatched to any gene: 10. CDR1 and CDR2 (germline): MNHEY, SMNVEV (reference sequence). CDR3 length: 15 amino acids. CDR3 nucleotides: TGTGCCAGCAGTCCGCGGGGGGAAAGGGATAATGAGCAGTTCTTC. It yields the protein CASSPRGERDNEQFF.

V is TRBV18 and J is TRBJ2-3, with a weak D call TRBD2 (5 bases). Germline V gives CDR1 KGHSH, CDR2 LQKENI. The V end lost 1 base, the J end lost 5 bases, and 19 bases lay between the germline ends. The CDR3 runs 17 residues. CDR3 residues: CASSPLDLAIRGDTQYF. As DNA, the CDR3 is TGTGCCAGCTCACCACTGGACCTAGCAATCCGGGGAGATACGCAGTATTTT.

The chain combines TRBV10-3 with TRBJ1-1; D remains unclear. Trimming shortened V by 3 bases and J by 9 bases, and 8 bases separated the two germline ends. Per germline, CDR1 ENHRY and CDR2 SYGVKD. CDR3 length equals 11 residues. DNA of the CDR3: TGTGCCATCAGTGAAGGGAGCAAAGCTTTCTTT. Protein product: CAISEGSKAFF.